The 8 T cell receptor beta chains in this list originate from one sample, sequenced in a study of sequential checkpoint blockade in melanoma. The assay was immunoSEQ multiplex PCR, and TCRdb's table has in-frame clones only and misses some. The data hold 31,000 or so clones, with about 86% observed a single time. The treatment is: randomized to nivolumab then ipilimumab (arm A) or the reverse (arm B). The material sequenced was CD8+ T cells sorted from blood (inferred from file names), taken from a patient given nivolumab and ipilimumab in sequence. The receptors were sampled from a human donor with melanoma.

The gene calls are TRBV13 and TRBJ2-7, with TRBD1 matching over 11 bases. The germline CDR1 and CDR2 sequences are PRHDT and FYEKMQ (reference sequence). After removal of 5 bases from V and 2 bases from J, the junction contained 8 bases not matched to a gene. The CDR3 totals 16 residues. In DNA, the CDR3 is TGTGCCAGCAGCCCCATAGGACAGGGGGCAGCCTACGAGCAGTACTTC. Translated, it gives CASSPIGQGAAYEQYF. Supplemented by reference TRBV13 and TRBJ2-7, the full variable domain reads AAGVIQSPRHLIKEKRETATLKCYPIPRHDTVYWYQQGPGQDPQFLISFYEKMQSDKGSIPDRFSAQQFSDYHSELNMSSLELGDSALYFCASSPIGQGAAYEQYFGPGTRLTVT.

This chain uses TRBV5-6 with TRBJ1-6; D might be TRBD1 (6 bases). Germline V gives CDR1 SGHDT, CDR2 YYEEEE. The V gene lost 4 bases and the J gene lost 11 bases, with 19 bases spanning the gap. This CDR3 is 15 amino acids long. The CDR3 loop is CASSPPQGIWAPLHF. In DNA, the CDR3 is TGTGCCAGCAGCCCCCCTCAGGGGATCTGGGCACCCCTCCACTTT.

The CDR3 DNA reads as TGTGCCAGCAGCCCATACCCAGGGTACGAGCAGTACTTC. Its translation is CASSPYPGYEQYF. The rearrangement links TRBV7-9 to TRBJ2-7; tentative D call: TRBD1 (5 bases). The V gene lost 5 bases and the J gene lost 4 bases, with 12 bases spanning the gap. The length of the CDR3 is 13 residues. The germline V gene encodes CDR1 SEHNR and CDR2 FQNEAQ (reference sequence).

The CDR3 sequence is CASSLPTGREAFF. The CDR3 DNA is TGTGCCAGCAGTTTACCGACGGGTCGGGAAGCTTTCTTT. The J gene is TRBJ1-1, the V gene TRBV27; D unresolved. In germline, CDR1 is MNHEY, CDR2 SMNVEV (reference sequence). Trimming shortened V by 2 bases and J by 8 bases, and 12 bases separated the two germline ends. The CDR3 loop spans 13 amino acids.

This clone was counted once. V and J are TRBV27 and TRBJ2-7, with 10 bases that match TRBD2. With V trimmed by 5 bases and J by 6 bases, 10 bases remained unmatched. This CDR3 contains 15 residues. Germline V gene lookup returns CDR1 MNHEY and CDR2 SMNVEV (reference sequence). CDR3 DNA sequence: TGTGCCAGCAGTGCGCTAGCGGGAGTTAAGGGCGAGCAGTACTTC. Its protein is CASSALAGVKGEQYF.

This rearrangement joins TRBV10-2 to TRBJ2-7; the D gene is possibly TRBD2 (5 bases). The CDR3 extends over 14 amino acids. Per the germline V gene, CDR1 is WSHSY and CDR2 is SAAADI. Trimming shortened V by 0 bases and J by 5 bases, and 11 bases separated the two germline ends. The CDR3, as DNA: TGCGCCAGCAGTGAGTCGTCCGGGATCAACGAGCAGTACTTC. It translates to CASSESSGINEQYF.

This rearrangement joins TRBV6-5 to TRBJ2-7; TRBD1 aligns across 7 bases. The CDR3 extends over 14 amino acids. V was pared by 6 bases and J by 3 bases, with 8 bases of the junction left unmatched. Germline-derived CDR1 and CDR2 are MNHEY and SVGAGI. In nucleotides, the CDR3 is TGTGCCAGCAGCCCTTTGGGACAGAACTACGAGCAGTACTTC. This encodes CASSPLGQNYEQYF.

The CDR3 sequence is CASSLQSGIGEQYF. The CDR3 region has the DNA TGTGCCAGCAGCTTACAGTCAGGGATTGGCGAGCAGTACTTC. V gene TRBV7-9 combines with J gene TRBJ2-7, with D possibly being TRBD1 (5 bases). Trimming removed 2 bases from V and 6 bases from J, with 14 bases in between. Germline-derived CDR1 and CDR2 are SEHNR and FQNEAQ (reference sequence). CDR3 length: 14 residues.